This TCR beta chain was observed in a study of cytomegalovirus exposure and HLA in healthy donors. Points from the study as a whole: In an earlier analysis, in fewer than 700 donors, most V segments appeared productive either ~87% or ~30% of the time. Association with HLA alleles at 0.05 false discovery rate was found for roughly 17,000 TCR beta sequences in a later analysis. In a later analysis, TCR beta V- and J-gene trimming was associated with a missense DCLRE1C variant. Accounts indicate the classifier identified cytomegalovirus status with strong specificity and sensitivity.

Primers included in the PCR were 60 Vbeta and 13 Jbeta primers. TCRdb's copy holds only in-frame clones and misses some; the assay was immunoSEQ multiplex PCR. The sample has roughly 120,000 clones; approximately 77% are singletons. As concerns this clone: Its antigen is not known.

The CDR3 contains 14 residues. Deletions cut 7 bases from V and 4 bases from J, with 15 bases between. Germline CDR1 reads ENHRY; CDR2 reads SYGVKD. The chain combines TRBV10-3 with TRBJ2-3, with D perhaps matching TRBD1 (6 bases). The specimen sequenced was PBMCs. The TCR originated in a man aged 45-65 years in good health and CMV-seropositive. CDR3 residues: CAIMEVAGADTQYF. The CDR3 nucleotides read TGTGCCATCATGGAAGTGGCAGGGGCAGATACGCAGTATTTT.